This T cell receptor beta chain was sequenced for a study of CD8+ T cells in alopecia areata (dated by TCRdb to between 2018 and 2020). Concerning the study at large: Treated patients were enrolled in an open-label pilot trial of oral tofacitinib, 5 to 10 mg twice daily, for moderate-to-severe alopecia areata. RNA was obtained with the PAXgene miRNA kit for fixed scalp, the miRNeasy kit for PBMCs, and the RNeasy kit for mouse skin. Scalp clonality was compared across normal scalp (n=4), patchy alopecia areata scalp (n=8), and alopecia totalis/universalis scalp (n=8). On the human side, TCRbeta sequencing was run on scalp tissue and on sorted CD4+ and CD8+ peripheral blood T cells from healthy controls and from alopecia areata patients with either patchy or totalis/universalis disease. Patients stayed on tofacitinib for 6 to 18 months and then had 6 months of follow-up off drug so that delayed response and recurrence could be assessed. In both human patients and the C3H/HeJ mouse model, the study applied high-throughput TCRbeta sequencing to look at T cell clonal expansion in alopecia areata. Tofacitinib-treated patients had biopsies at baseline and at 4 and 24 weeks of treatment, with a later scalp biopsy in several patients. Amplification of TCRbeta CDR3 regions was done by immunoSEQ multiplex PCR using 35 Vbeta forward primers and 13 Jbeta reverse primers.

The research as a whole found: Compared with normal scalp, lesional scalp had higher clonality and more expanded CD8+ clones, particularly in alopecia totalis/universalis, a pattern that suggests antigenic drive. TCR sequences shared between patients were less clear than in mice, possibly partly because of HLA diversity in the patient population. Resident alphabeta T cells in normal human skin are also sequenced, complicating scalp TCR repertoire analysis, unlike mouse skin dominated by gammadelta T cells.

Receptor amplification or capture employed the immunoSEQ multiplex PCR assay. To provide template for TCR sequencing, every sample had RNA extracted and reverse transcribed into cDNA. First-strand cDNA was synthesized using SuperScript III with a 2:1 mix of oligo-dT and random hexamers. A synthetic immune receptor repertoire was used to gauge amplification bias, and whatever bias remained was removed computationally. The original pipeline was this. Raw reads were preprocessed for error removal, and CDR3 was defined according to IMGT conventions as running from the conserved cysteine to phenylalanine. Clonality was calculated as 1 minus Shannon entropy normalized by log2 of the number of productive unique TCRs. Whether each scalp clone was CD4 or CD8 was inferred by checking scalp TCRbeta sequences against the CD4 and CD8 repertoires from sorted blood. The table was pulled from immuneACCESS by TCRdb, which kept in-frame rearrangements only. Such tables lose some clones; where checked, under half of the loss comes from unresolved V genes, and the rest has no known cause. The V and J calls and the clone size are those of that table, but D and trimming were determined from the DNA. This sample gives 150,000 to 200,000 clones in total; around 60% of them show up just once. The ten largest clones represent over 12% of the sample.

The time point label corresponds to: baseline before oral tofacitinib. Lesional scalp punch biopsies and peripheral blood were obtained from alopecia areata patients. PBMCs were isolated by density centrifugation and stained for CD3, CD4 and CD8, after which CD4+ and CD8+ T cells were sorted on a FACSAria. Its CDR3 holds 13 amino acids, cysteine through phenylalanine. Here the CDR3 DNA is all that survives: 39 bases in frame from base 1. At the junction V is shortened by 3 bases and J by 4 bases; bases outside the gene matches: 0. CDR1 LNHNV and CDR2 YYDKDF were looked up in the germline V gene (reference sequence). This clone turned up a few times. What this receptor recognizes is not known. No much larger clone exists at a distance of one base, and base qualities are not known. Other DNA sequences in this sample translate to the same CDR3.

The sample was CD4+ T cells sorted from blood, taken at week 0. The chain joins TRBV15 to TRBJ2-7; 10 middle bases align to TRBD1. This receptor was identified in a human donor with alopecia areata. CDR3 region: CATSRDRGYEQYF. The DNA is TGTGCCACCAGCAGGGACAGGGGGTACGAGCAGTACTTC.